Shown below are 21 T cell receptor beta chains from a single sample sequenced in a study of blood T cell repertoires in COVID-19. TCRdb keeps only in-frame clones here, not all; method: immunoSEQ multiplex PCR. The sample yields 210,000 or so clones, roughly 89% seen once. Sequences were obtained from peripheral blood. These receptors were collected from a man in his forties or fifties with acute or convalescent COVID-19.

V gene TRBV15 combines with J gene TRBJ2-2; a possible D gene is TRBD1 (6 bases). Trimming left V 2 bases short and J 6 bases short, with 10 bases between. Germline assignment: CDR1 LNHNV and CDR2 YYDKDF (reference sequence). This CDR3 has 14 residues. CDR3 sequence: CATSRSGVSGELFF. CDR3 coding DNA: TGTGCCACCAGCAGATCAGGGGTATCCGGGGAGCTGTTTTTT.

The chain carries TRBV4-2 and TRBJ1-5, with D unresolved. The CDR3 covers 15 residues. V shed 0 bases and J shed 2 bases, with 8 bases lying between them. Germline V gives CDR1 LGHNA, CDR2 YNFKEQ. The chain's CDR3 is CASSQDRRGNQPQHF. The DNA of the CDR3 is TGTGCCAGCAGCCAAGATCGGAGGGGCAATCAGCCCCAGCATTTT.

The chain couples TRBV7-3 to TRBJ2-2; D is ambiguous. This CDR3 is built from 13 residues. In germline, CDR1 is SGHTA, CDR2 FQGTGA. V lost 2 bases to trimming and J lost 7 bases, with 8 bases between them. The CDR3, as DNA: TGTGCCAGCAGCTTATCTAGTGACGGGGAGCTGTTTTTT. Residues: CASSLSSDGELFF.

This clone was counted a few times. The chain combines TRBV27 with TRBJ1-5, with TRBD1 as a possible D gene (5 bases). This CDR3 region has 13 residues. The germline CDR1 and CDR2 sequences are MNHEY and SMNVEV (reference sequence). V gave up 6 bases and J gave up 4 bases, with 10 bases separating them. CDR3 in amino acids: CASRPDRNQPQHF. CDR3 nucleotides: TGTGCCAGCAGGCCCGACAGAAATCAGCCCCAGCATTTT.

The chain recombines TRBV15 with TRBJ1-2; 10 nucleotides match TRBD1. CDR1 is LNHNV, CDR2 YYDKDF, per germline (reference sequence). Germline trimming cut 1 base from V and 4 bases from J; bases unmatched to any gene: 9. This CDR3 has 17 amino acids. The CDR3: CATSRGRQGAYGYGYTF. The CDR3 region has the DNA TGTGCCACCAGCAGAGGACGACAGGGGGCCTATGGCTATGGCTACACCTTC.

Notes on this clone: The same CDR3 also results from other DNA sequences found in this sample. The CDR3 is CASSLSAGISGNTIYF. For the CDR3, the DNA is TGTGCCAGCAGTTTGTCCGCGGGTATCTCTGGAAACACCATATATTTT. The chain combines TRBV27 with TRBJ1-3; D is undetermined. Germline lookup yields CDR1 MNHEY and CDR2 SMNVEV (reference sequence). The CDR3 runs to 16 residues. Trimming took 3 bases from V and 0 from J, leaving 12 bases between them.

The chain combines TRBV27 with TRBJ1-1; 7 nucleotides match TRBD1. The CDR3 sequence is 14 residues long. V lost 3 bases to trimming and J lost 5 bases; unmatched junction nucleotides: 6. Germline CDR1 reads MNHEY; CDR2 reads SMNVEV (reference sequence). The CDR3 region is CASSLRGRRTEAFF. The CDR3 region has the DNA TGTGCCAGCAGTTTGAGGGGGCGCAGGACTGAAGCTTTCTTT.

V gene TRBV13 combines with J gene TRBJ2-1, with D tentatively TRBD1 (6 bases). Looked up from germline, CDR1 is PRHDT and CDR2 is FYEKMQ (reference sequence). V dropped 0 bases and J dropped 0 bases, with 9 bases sitting between them. The CDR3 is 16 amino acids. The CDR3 DNA reads TGTGCCAGCAGCTTAGGCCAGGGGAGCTCCTACAATGAGCAGTTCTTC. Translated, it gives CASSLGQGSSYNEQFF. Full variable domain (remainder filled in from reference TRBV13 and TRBJ2-1): AAGVIQSPRHLIKEKRETATLKCYPIPRHDTVYWYQQGPGQDPQFLISFYEKMQSDKGSIPDRFSAQQFSDYHSELNMSSLELGDSALYFCASSLGQGSSYNEQFFGPGTRLTVL.

The rearrangement joins TRBV29-1 to TRBJ2-1; D is possibly TRBD2 (5 bases). Germline CDR1 is SQVTM and CDR2 is ANQGSEA. V was pared by 3 bases and J by 4 bases, with 13 bases between. This CDR3 is built from 14 residues. The DNA of the CDR3 is TGCAGCGTTGAGCCGACGGGGATTTACAATGAGCAGTTCTTC. Amino acid sequence: CSVEPTGIYNEQFF.

In nucleotides, the CDR3 is TGTGCCAGCAGCCAGACAGGGATCCACGAGCAGTACTTC. Its protein product is CASSQTGIHEQYF. This chain connects TRBV6-5 to TRBJ2-7, with TRBD1 identical over 7 bases. This CDR3 spans 13 amino acids. Per the germline V gene, CDR1 is MNHEY and CDR2 is SVGAGI. J was trimmed by 5 bases and V by 6 bases; bases with no gene match: 7.

V is TRBV9 and J is TRBJ2-3; TRBD2 agrees at 15 bases. CDR1 and CDR2 (germline): SGDLS, YYNGEE. V shed 3 bases and J 6 bases; nucleotides not matched to a gene: 5. This CDR3 comprises 16 residues. This CDR3 is CASSAGLAGGRDTQYF. The CDR3 DNA sequence: TGTGCCAGCAGCGCGGGACTAGCGGGGGGTAGGGATACGCAGTATTTT.

The rearrangement joins TRBV4-2 to TRBJ1-6; possibly TRBD1 for D (5 bases). Germline CDR1 is LGHNA and CDR2 is YNFKEQ. This CDR3 has 16 residues. V lost 1 base and J 10 bases, leaving 17 bases between the germline ends. The CDR3 region has the DNA TGTGCCAGCAGCCAAGCACAGGTGACCCCCAGGTCACCCCTCCACTTT. As protein: CASSQAQVTPRSPLHF.

This rearrangement joins TRBV6-1 to TRBJ2-3, with 9 nucleotides matching TRBD2. The germline V gene has CDR1 MNHNS and CDR2 SASEGT. The V gene end was trimmed by 6 bases and the J gene end by 6 bases; junction bases not matched to a gene: 10. There are 15 residues in the CDR3. For the CDR3, the DNA is TGTGCCAGCAGCGGGCGGGGGGGCCTCGTTGATACGCAGTATTTT. Protein: CASSGRGGLVDTQYF.

The V call is TRBV29-1, the J call TRBJ2-6, with D possibly TRBD2 on 5 matching bases. Between the trimmed V and J ends, which lost 0 bases and 4 bases, there was a span of 10 bases. The V gene's germline CDR1 is SQVTM and CDR2 ANQGSEA. CDR3 size: 15 residues. The CDR3 DNA reads TGCAGCGTTGAAGAATGGGGAGCAGGGGCCAACGTCCTGACTTTC. Translation: CSVEEWGAGANVLTF.

The chain recombines TRBV28 with TRBJ2-2, with D tentatively TRBD1 (5 bases). Between the trimmed V and J ends, which lost 3 bases and 15 bases, there was a span of 14 bases. Germline V gene data show CDR1 as MDHEN and CDR2 as SYDVKM. CDR3 length: 12 residues. The CDR3 sequence: CASSLSLGAMFF. As DNA, the CDR3 is TGTGCCAGCAGTTTGAGCTTAGGGGCGATGTTTTTT. Supplemented by reference TRBV28 and TRBJ2-2, the full variable domain reads DVKVTQSSRYLVKRTGEKVFLECVQDMDHENMFWYRQDPGLGLRLIYFSYDVKMKEKGDIPEGYSVSREKKERFSLILESASTNQTSMYLCASSLSLGAMFFGEGSRLTVL.

The rearrangement links TRBV27 to TRBJ2-7; 11 bases match TRBD2. The CDR3 runs to 15 residues. CDR1 and CDR2 from the germline V gene are MNHEY and SMNVEV (reference sequence). V was clipped by 2 bases and J by 4 bases; unmatched bases: 4. CDR3 amino acids: CASSLLSSGRYEQYF. The DNA for the CDR3 is TGTGCCAGCAGTTTACTTTCTAGCGGGAGGTACGAGCAGTACTTC.

This rearrangement joins TRBV29-1 to TRBJ2-7, with TRBD1 matching over 9 bases. This CDR3 comprises 11 residues. Per germline, CDR1 SQVTM and CDR2 ANQGSEA. Trimming removed 6 bases from V and 5 bases from J; junction bases left unmatched: 2. CDR3 sequence reads: CSVRTGDEQYV. As DNA, the CDR3 is TGCAGCGTGAGGACAGGGGACGAGCAGTACGTC.

This clone was found once. The chain couples TRBV28 to TRBJ1-2; no clear D gene. The CDR3 loop spans 17 amino acids. V gave up 3 bases and J gave up 0 bases, with 17 bases separating them. Germline values: CDR1 MDHEN, CDR2 SYDVKM. The CDR3 reads CASSFSHGEGSNYGYTF. The CDR3 region has the DNA TGTGCCAGCAGTTTCTCCCACGGGGAGGGCTCTAACTATGGCTACACCTTC.

This clone was seen only a few times. The rearrangement links TRBV19 to TRBJ1-4; TRBD1 matches 7 bases. There are 15 residues in the CDR3. Germline V CDR1 and CDR2: LNHDA, SQIVND (reference sequence). V gave up 5 bases and J gave up 6 bases; unmatched junction bases: 9. The CDR3 is CASSPGDSYYEKLFF. The CDR3, as DNA: TGTGCCAGTAGTCCCGGGGACAGCTACTATGAAAAACTGTTTTTT.

The chain is built from TRBV7-9 and TRBJ2-7; 10 bases map to TRBD1. This CDR3 is built from 14 residues. Looked up from germline, CDR1 is SEHNR and CDR2 is FQNEAQ (reference sequence). The J segment lost 4 bases and the V segment lost 3 bases, leaving 3 bases of the junction unmatched. CDR3 in DNA: TGTGCCAGCAGCTTTGGACAGGGGGGTTACGAGCAGTACTTC. This gives the protein CASSFGQGGYEQYF. Supplemented by reference TRBV7-9 and TRBJ2-7, the full variable domain reads DTGVSQNPRHKITKRGQNVTFRCDPISEHNRLYWYRQTLGQGPEFLTYFQNEAQLEKSRLLSDRFSAERPKGSFSTLEIQRTEQGDSAMYLCASSFGQGGYEQYFGPGTRLTVT.

The chain uses TRBV30 and TRBJ1-2, with D possibly matching TRBD1 (6 bases). The CDR3 contains 13 residues. Germline V gene data show CDR1 as GTSNPN and CDR2 as SVGIG (reference sequence). V gave up 0 bases and J gave up 13 bases, with 18 bases separating them. CDR3 loop: CAWSVPGHQILTF. CDR3 in DNA: TGTGCCTGGAGTGTACCGGGACATCAGATTCTCACCTTC.